The clone carrying this T cell receptor beta chain is medium-sized by share. V was shortened by 7 bases and J by 3 bases, with 10 bases between the two germline ends. This CDR3 has 13 residues. Germline V CDR1 and CDR2: LNHDA, SQIVND (reference sequence). The data originate from a study of blood T cell repertoires in COVID-19. For the study at large: Italy, Spain and the United States were the sources of the convalescent and acute COVID-19 samples.

Using immunoSEQ multiplex PCR, the repertoire was profiled, and TCRdb retains in-frame clones only, with some absent. This sample has about 95,000 clones, with 81% found just once. The sequenced material came from peripheral blood. The receptor was isolated from a man aged 80 or over with active or convalescent COVID-19. The chain recombines TRBV19 with TRBJ1-5, with D unresolved. The chain's CDR3 is CASMSQFNQPQHF. For the CDR3, the DNA is TGTGCCAGTATGTCCCAGTTCAATCAGCCCCAGCATTTT. Based on the CDR3 plus reference TRBV19 and TRBJ1-5, the full variable domain is DGGITQSPKYLFRKEGQNVTLSCEQNLNHDAMYWYRQDPGQGLRLIYYSQIVNDFQKGDIAEGYSVSREKKESFPLTVTSAQKNPTAFYLCASMSQFNQPQHFGDGTRLSIL.